Many counts were recorded for the clone carrying this T cell receptor beta chain. Its antigen is not known. Trimming pared 6 bases from V and 4 bases from J, leaving 15 bases between. The CDR3 is 13 residues long. CDR1 is SQVTM and CDR2 is ANQGSEA in the germline V gene. This record comes from a study of molecular identifiers for immune sequencing clone quantification. About the study: Five aliquots were made in replicates from the RNA of about 20,000 or 100,000 naive CD8 cells, and four were sequenced.

It was from roughly 21,000 to 960,000 sorted cells, with 10%, 30% or 50% RNA, that naive CD8 libraries came. Sorting defined naive CD8 T cells as CD8+CD4-CCR7+CD45RA+. Study-wide points: Clones above 20 RNA copies contained over 98% of effector molecules and under 1% of naive molecules.

MiXCR, run by TCRdb on the PCR reads, gives a single entry per CDR3 protein. This table has more than 550,000 distinct CDR3 sequences, around 25% appearing once. The sequenced sample was naive CD8+ T cells from blood, with Jurkat cell RNA spiked in. The subset was: FACS-sorted CD8+CD4-CCR7+CD45RA+ naive T cells. The TCR originated in a human donor in good health. Some libraries in this study had Jurkat cell RNA spiked in. This chain joins TRBV29-1 and TRBJ1-1; the D is unclear. CDR3 nucleotide sequence: TGCAGCGTCATAGGGAAGCCGGGCACTGAAGCTTTCTTT. Protein sequence: CSVIGKPGTEAFF. The variable domain in full, completed from reference TRBV29-1 and TRBJ1-1, reads SAVISQKPSRDICQRGTSLTIQCQVDSQVTMMFWYRQQPGQSLTLIATANQGSEATYESGFVIDKFPISRPNLTFSTLTVSNMSPEDSSIYLCSVIGKPGTEAFFGQGTRLTVV.